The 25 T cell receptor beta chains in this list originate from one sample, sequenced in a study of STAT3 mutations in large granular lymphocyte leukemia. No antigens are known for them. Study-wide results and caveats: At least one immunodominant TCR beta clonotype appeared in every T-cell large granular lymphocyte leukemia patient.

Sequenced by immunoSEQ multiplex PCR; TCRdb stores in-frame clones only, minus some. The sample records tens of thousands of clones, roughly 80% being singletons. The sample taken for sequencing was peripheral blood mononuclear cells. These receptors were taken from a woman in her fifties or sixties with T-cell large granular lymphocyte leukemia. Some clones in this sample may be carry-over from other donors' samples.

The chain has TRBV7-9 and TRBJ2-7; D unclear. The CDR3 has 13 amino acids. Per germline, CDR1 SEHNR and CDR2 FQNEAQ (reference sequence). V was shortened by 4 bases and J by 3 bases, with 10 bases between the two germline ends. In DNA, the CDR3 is TGTGCCAGCAGCTCCAACCCTCACTACGAGCAGTACTTC. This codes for CASSSNPHYEQYF.

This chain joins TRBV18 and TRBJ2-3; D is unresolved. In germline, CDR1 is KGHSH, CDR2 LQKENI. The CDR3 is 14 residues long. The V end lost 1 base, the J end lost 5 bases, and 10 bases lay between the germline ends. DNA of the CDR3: TGTGCCAGCTCACCACGGGCCCAACTAGATACGCAGTATTTT. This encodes CASSPRAQLDTQYF.

The CDR3 sequence: CASSVLDDQPQHF. The CDR3 DNA sequence: TGTGCCAGCTCAGTCTTGGATGATCAGCCCCAGCATTTT. The chain links TRBV18 to TRBJ1-5; D gene unclear. V dropped 5 bases and J dropped 5 bases, with 10 bases sitting between them. Germline V gene lookup returns CDR1 KGHSH and CDR2 LQKENI. This CDR3 comprises 13 residues.

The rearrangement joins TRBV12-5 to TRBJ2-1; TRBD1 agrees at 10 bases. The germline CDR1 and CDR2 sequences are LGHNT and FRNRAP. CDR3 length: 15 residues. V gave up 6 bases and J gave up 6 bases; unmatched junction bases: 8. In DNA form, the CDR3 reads TGTGCTAGTGGGACTGGGACAGGGGCCTTCAATGAGCAGTTCTTC. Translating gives CASGTGTGAFNEQFF.

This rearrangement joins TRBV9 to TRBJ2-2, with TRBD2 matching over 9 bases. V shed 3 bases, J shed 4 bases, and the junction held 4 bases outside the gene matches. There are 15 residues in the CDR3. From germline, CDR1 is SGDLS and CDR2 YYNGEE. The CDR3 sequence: CASSAGLAATGELFF. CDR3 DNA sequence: TGTGCCAGCAGCGCGGGACTAGCAGCCACCGGGGAGCTGTTTTTT.

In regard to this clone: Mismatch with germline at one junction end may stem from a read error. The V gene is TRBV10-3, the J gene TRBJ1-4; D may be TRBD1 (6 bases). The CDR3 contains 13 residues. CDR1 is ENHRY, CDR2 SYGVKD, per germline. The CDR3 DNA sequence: TGTGCCATCAGTGAGTCCGAGGACAGCCGCCGGCTTTTT. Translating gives CAISESEDSRRLF.

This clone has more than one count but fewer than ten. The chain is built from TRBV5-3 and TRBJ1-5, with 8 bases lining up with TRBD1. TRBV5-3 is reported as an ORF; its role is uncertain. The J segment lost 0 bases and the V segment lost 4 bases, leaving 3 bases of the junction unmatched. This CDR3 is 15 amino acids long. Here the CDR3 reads CARSPTGVSNQPQHF. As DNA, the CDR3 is TGTGCCAGAAGCCCGACAGGGGTTAGCAATCAGCCCCAGCATTTT.

The CDR3 reads CASSLGLSGALSYEQYF. CDR3 sequence (DNA): TGTGCCAGCAGCTTAGGGCTTAGCGGGGCACTCTCCTACGAGCAGTACTTC. The chain is built from TRBV11-2 and TRBJ2-7, with 8 positions matching TRBD2. The ends lost 1 base at V and 0 bases at J; junction bases unmatched: 8. The length of the CDR3 is 17 residues. The V gene's germline CDR1 is SGHAT and CDR2 FQNNGV.

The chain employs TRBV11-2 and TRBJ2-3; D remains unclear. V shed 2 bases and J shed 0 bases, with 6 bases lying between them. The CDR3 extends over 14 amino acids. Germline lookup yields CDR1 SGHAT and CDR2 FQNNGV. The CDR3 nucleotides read TGTGCCAGCAGCTTACAACGGAGCACAGATACGCAGTATTTT. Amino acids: CASSLQRSTDTQYF. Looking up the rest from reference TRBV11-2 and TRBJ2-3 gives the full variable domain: EAGVAQSPRYKIIEKRQSVAFWCNPISGHATLYWYQQILGQGPKLLIQFQNNGVVDDSQLPKDRFSAERLKGVDSTLKIQPAKLEDSAVYLCASSLQRSTDTQYFGPGTRLTVL.

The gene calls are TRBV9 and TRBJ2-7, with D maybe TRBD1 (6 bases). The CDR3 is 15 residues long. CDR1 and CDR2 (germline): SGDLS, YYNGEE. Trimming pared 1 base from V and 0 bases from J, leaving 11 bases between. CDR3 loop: CASSVQGTPSYEQYF. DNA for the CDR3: TGTGCCAGCAGCGTACAGGGGACCCCCTCCTACGAGCAGTACTTC. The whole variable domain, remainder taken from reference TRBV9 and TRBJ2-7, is DSGVTQTPKHLITATGQRVTLRCSPRSGDLSVYWYQQSLDQGLQFLIQYYNGEERAKGNILERFSAQQFPDLHSELNLSSLELGDSALYFCASSVQGTPSYEQYFGPGTRLTVT.

The CDR3 DNA sequence: TGTGCCTGGAGTGTTCGGGACAATCAGCCCCAGCATTTT. Translation gives CAWSVRDNQPQHF. This chain uses TRBV30 with TRBJ1-5, with unresolved D. The CDR3 totals 13 residues. V gave up 0 bases and J gave up 3 bases, with 6 bases separating them. Germline V gene sequence: CDR1 GTSNPN, CDR2 SVGIG (reference sequence).

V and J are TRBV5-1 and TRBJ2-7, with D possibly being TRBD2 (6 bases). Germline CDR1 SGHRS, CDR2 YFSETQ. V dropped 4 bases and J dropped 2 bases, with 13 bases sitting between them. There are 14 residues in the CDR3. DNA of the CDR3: TGCGCCAGCAGCCGGGGACTGCCTCCCTACGAGCAGTACTTC. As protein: CASSRGLPPYEQYF.

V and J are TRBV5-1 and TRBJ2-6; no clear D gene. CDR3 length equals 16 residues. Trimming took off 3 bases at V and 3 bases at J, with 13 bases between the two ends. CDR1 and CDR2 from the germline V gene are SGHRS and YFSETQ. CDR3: CASSSPQPGGANVLTF. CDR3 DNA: TGCGCCAGCAGCTCCCCTCAGCCGGGTGGGGCCAACGTCCTGACTTTC.

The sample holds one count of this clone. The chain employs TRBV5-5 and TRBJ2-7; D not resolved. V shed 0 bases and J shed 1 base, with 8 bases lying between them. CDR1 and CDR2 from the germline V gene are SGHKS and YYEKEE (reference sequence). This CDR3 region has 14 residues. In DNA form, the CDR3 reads TGTGCCAGCAGCTTGGTCGGCAGGTCCTACGAGCAGTACTTC. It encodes CASSLVGRSYEQYF.

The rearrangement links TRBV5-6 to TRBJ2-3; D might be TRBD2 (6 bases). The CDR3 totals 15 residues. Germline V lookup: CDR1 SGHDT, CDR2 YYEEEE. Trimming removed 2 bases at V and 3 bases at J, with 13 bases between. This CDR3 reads CASSFFSGRTDTQYF. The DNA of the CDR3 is TGTGCCAGCAGCTTCTTTAGTGGGAGGACAGATACGCAGTATTTT.

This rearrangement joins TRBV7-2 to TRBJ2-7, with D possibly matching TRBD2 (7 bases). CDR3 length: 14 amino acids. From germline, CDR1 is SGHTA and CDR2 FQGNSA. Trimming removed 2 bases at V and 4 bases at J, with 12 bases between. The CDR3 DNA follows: TGTGCCAGCAGCTTACGGGGGGCGCAATACGAGCAGTACTTC. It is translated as CASSLRGAQYEQYF.

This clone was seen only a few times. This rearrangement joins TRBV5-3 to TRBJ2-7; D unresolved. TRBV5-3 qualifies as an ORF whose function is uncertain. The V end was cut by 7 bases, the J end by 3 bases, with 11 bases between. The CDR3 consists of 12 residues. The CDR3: CARAENRYEQYF. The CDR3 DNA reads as TGTGCCAGAGCGGAAAATCGCTACGAGCAGTACTTC.

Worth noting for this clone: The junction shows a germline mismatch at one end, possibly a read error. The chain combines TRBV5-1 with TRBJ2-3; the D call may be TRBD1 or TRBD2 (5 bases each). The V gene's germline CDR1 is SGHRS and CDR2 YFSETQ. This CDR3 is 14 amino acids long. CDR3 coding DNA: TGCGCCAGCAGCTCCGGGGCCCCCACAAATACGCAGTATTTT. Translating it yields CASSSGAPTNTQYF.

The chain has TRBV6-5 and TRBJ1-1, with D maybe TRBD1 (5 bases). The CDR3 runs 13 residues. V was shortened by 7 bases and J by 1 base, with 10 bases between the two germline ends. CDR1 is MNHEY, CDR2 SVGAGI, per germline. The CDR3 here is CASIRDGNTEAFF. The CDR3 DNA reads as TGTGCCAGCATCAGGGACGGGAACACTGAAGCTTTCTTT.

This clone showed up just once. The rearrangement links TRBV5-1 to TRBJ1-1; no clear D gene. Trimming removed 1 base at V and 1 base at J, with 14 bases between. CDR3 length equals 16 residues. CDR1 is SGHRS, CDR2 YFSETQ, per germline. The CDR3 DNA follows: TGCGCCAGCAGCTTGAGGCAAGGCGGAGCGAACACTGAAGCTTTCTTT. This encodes CASSLRQGGANTEAFF.

The CDR3 bases are TGTGCCAGCTCCCATGAGCAGGGAGAAGAAAAACTGTTTTTT. It encodes CASSHEQGEEKLFF. The rearrangement uses TRBV18 and TRBJ1-4; TRBD1 might be the D (5 bases). Per germline, CDR1 KGHSH and CDR2 LQKENI. This CDR3 contains 14 residues. The germline V and J ends were trimmed by 6 bases and 8 bases, with 16 bases remaining between them. Using reference TRBV18 and TRBJ1-4 for the parts outside the CDR3, the full variable domain is NAGVMQNPRHLVRRRGQEARLRCSPMKGHSHVYWYRQLPEEGLKFMVYLQKENIIDESGMPKERFSAEFPKEGPSILRIQQVVRGDSAAYFCASSHEQGEEKLFFGSGTQLSVL.

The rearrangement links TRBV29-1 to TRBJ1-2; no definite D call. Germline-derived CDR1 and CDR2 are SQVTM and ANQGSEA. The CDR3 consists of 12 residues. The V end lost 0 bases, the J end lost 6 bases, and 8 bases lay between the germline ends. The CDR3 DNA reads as TGCAGCGTTGAAGAACGGCTCGATGGCTACACCTTC. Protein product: CSVEERLDGYTF.

CDR3 amino acids: CASSVAGTSGPSAQYF. The CDR3 DNA reads TGCGCCAGCAGCGTGGCCGGGACTAGCGGCCCCTCGGCCCAGTACTTC. The chain recombines TRBV5-1 with TRBJ2-5, with 11 bases identical to TRBD2. V trimming: 4 bases; J trimming: 9 bases; junction bases outside the gene matches: 14. The CDR3 is 16 residues long. In germline, CDR1 is SGHRS, CDR2 YFSETQ.

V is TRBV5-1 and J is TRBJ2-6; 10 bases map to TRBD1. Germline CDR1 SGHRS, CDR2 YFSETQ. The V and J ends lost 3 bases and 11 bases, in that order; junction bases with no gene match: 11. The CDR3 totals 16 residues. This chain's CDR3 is CASSSRQGATTDVLTF. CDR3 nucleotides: TGCGCCAGCAGCTCTCGACAGGGGGCAACGACAGACGTCCTGACTTTC.

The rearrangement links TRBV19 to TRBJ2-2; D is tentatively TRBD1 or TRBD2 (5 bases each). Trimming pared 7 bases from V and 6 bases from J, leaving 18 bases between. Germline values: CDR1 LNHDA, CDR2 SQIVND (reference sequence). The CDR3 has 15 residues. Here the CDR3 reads CASTTGRGGPGELFF. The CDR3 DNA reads TGTGCCAGTACTACCGGCCGTGGGGGACCCGGGGAGCTGTTTTTT.